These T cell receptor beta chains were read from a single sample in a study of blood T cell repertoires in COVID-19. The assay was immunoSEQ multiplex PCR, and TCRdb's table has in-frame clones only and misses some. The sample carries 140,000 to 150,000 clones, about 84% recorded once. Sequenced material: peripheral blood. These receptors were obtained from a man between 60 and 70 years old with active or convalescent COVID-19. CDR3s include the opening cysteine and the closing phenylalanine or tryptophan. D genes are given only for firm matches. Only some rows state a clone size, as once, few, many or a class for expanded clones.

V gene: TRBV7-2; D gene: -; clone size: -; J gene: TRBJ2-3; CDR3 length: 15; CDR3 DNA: TGTGCCAGCAGCCCCTTGCGGGCGGGGACAGATACGCAGTATTTT; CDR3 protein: CASSPLRAGTDTQYF
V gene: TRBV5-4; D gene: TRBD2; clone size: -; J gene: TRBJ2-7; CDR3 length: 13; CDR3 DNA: TGTGCCAGCAGCTTGGGACTAGCGGGCGAGCAGTACTTC; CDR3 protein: CASSLGLAGEQYF
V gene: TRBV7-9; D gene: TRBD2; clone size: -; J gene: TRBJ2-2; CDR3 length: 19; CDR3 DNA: TGTGCCAGCAGCCCCCCGACGGGGCTAGCGGGACCGAACACCGGGGAGCTGTTTTTT; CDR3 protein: CASSPPTGLAGPNTGELFF
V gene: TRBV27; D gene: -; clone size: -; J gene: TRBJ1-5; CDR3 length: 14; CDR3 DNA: TGTGCCAGCAGTGGGGGCAGATCCAATCAGCCCCAGCATTTT; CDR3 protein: CASSGGRSNQPQHF
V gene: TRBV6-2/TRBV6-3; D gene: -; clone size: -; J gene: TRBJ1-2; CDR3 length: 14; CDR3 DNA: TGTGCCAGCAGTTACTCTTCGAACGGCTATGGCTACACCTTC; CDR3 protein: CASSYSSNGYGYTF
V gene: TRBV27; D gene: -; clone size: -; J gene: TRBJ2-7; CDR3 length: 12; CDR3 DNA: TGTGCCAGCAGTTCGGGATTGGGGGAGCAGTACTTC; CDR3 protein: CASSSGLGEQYF
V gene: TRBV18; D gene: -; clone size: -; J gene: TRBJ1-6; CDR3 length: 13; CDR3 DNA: TGTGCCAGCTCACCAGGGAGAAATTCACCCCTCCACTTT; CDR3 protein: CASSPGRNSPLHF
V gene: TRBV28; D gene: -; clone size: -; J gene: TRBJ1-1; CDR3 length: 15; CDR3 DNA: TGTGCCAGCGCTGGTGGGGGCAGGGAGATCCTGGAAGCTTTCTTT; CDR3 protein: CASAGGGREILEAFF
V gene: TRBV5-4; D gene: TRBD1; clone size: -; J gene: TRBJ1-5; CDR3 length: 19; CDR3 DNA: TGTGCCAGCAGCTTGGCCAGGGACAGGGGGCGCTGGATTGGTCAGCCCCAGCATTTT; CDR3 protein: CASSLARDRGRWIGQPQHF
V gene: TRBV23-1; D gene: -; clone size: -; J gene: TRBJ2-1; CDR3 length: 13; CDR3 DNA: TGCGCCAGCAGTCGGGGCCCCTACAATGAGCAGTTCTTC; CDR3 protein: CASSRGPYNEQFF
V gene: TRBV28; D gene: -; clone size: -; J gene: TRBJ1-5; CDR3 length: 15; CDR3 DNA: TGTGCCAGCAGTCTCCGGGACCACAGGGCCCAGCCCCAGCATTTT; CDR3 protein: CASSLRDHRAQPQHF
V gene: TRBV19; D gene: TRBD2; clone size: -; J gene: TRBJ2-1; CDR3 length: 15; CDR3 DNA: TGTGCCAGTAGTAAGACTAGCGGGACGATTCTGGAGCAGTTCTTC; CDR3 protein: CASSKTSGTILEQFF
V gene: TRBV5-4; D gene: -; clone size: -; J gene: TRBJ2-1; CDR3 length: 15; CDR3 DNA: TGTGCCAGCAGCTTGTCGACTATCACTTACAATGAGCAGTTCTTC; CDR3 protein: CASSLSTITYNEQFF
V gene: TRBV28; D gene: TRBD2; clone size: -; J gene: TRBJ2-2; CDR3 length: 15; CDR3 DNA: TGTGCCAGCAGTCCTCTGGGGGAGGGCCCCGGGGAGCTGTTTTTT; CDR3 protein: CASSPLGEGPGELFF
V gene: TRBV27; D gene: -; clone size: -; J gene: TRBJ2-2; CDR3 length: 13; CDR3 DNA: TGTGCCAGCAGGTTCAGGAACACCGGGGAGCTGTTTTTT; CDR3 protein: CASRFRNTGELFF
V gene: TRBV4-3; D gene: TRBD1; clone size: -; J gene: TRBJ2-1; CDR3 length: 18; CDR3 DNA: TGCGCCAGCAGCCAAAGACTTTCCGGGACAGGGGGCCGGAATGAGCAGTTCTTC; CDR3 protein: CASSQRLSGTGGRNEQFF
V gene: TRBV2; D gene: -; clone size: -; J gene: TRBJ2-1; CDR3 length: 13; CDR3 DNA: TGTGCCAGCAATGGGCAGGTCAACAATGAGCAGTTCTTC; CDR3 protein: CASNGQVNNEQFF
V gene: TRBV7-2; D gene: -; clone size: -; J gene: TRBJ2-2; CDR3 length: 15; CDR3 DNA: TGTGCCAGCAGCGGGATGACTAGGGACTCCGGGGAGCTGTTTTTT; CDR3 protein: CASSGMTRDSGELFF
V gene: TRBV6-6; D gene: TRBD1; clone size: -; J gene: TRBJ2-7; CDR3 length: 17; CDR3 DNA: TGTGCCAGCAGTCGCGCGTATCCGGGACAGTGGGCCCACGAGCAGTACTTC; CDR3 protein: CASSRAYPGQWAHEQYF
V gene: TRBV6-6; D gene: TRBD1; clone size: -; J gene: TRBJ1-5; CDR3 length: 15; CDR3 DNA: TGTGCCAGCAGTTCTCAGGGGGCTTATAGTCAGCCCCAGCATTTT; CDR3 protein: CASSSQGAYSQPQHF
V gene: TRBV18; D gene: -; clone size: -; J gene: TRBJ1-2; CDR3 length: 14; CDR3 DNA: TGTGCCAGCTCACCATCCCAGGGCCACTATGGCTACACCTTC; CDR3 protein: CASSPSQGHYGYTF
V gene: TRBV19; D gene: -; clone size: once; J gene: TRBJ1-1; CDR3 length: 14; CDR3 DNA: TGTGCCAGTAGTATGCAGGGTTGGAACACTGAAGCTTTCTTT; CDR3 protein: CASSMQGWNTEAFF
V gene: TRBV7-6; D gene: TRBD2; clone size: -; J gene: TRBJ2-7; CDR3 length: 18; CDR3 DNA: TGTGCCAGCAGCTTAGCGCCAGGGACTAGCGGGAGAACCTACGAGCAGTACTTC; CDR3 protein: CASSLAPGTSGRTYEQYF